Below are 14 T cell receptor beta chains sequenced from a single sample in a study of blood T cells in healthy people across ages. The second PCR ran about 6 to 12 cycles with a sample-barcoded 5' primer and J-beta primers. TCRdb fed the 5' RACE reads into MiXCR, producing one record per CDR3 protein. This sample carries roughly 500,000 distinct CDR3 sequences, approximately 25% of them seen once, and the ten largest clones take 8.7%. These data are also associated with another study on T cells of mothers and their children.

The sequencing input was blood. These receptors all come from a boy aged 5-17 years in good health.

This sequence joins TRBV12-3 or TRBV12-4 and TRBJ1-3, with D hard to call. The CDR3 has 14 residues. This chain's CDR3 is CGRRDETSGNTIYF. Written as DNA, the CDR3 is TGTGGCAGAAGAGACGAGACGTCTGGAAACACCATATATTTT.

A note on this clonotype: This may be a read error, as it is one base from a much larger clone. V usage is TRBV6-5 and J usage is TRBJ2-5, with 7 bases that match TRBD2. The J call may be incorrect, as the DNA end agrees better with TRBJ2-1. The CDR3 is 15 residues long. Germline assignment: CDR1 MNHEY and CDR2 SVGAGI. CDR3 bases: TGTGCCAGCAGTTACCGTGATAGGGGAGGGAGTGAGCAGTTCTTC. This translates into CASSYRDRGGSEQFF.

The chain couples TRBV20-1 to TRBJ2-5, with 9 bases aligning to TRBD2. The CDR3 has 16 residues. V dropped 3 bases and J dropped 4; count of bases not matched to a gene: 12. CDR1 and CDR2 from the germline V gene are DFQATT and SNEGSKA (reference sequence). The CDR3 DNA follows: TGCAGTGCTAGGGTACTTAGGCGGGAGGGCCGAGAGACCCAGTACTTC. This codes for CSARVLRREGRETQYF.

This clonotype was seen a few times. The chain recombines TRBV14 with TRBJ2-1, with 9 positions matching TRBD2. Germline V gene sequence: CDR1 SGHDN, CDR2 FVKESK. Trimming at V came to 1 base and at J to 9 bases, leaving 4 bases not matched to a gene. CDR3 length equals 14 residues. This chain's CDR3 is CASSQVAGEVEQFF. The CDR3 bases are TGTGCCAGCAGCCAAGTAGCGGGGGAGGTTGAGCAGTTCTTC.

The chain uses TRBV7-2 and TRBJ2-1; D not certain. The CDR3 contains 14 residues. V was clipped by 5 bases and J by 6 bases, with 14 bases between them. Germline CDR1 is SGHTA and CDR2 is FQGNSA. This chain's CDR3 is CASSPPPRANEQFF. DNA of the CDR3: TGTGCCAGCAGCCCACCGCCCCGGGCCAATGAGCAGTTCTTC.

The V gene is TRBV20-1, the J gene TRBJ2-7; 16 bases fit TRBD2. CDR1 and CDR2 (germline): DFQATT, SNEGSKA (reference sequence). J was trimmed by 3 bases and V by 2 bases; bases with no gene match: 16. The CDR3 has 20 residues. CDR3 nucleotide sequence: TGCAGTGCTAGACAGAACCCCGGGACTAGCGGGAGGGCGAGTAACTACGAGCAGTACTTC. Translated: CSARQNPGTSGRASNYEQYF.

This clonotype has at least ten counts. J is TRBJ2-5 and V is TRBV29-1; D is unresolved. The germline V gene encodes CDR1 SQVTM and CDR2 ANQGSEA. V lost 5 bases and J lost 5, with 12 bases in between. This CDR3 is 12 amino acids long. The CDR3 DNA sequence: TGCAGCGTTCTTGGGCGTTTGGAGACCCAGTACTTC. Its translation is CSVLGRLETQYF.

This clonotype turned up a few times. This chain connects TRBV4-2 to TRBJ2-4, with D perhaps TRBD1 (6 bases). The CDR3 is 17 amino acids. The germline V and J ends were trimmed by 3 bases and 0 bases, with 15 bases remaining between them. CDR1 LGHNA and CDR2 YNFKEQ come from the germline V gene. The CDR3 nucleotides read TGTGCCAGCAGCCAGGGACACCGGGGCTTAGCCAAAAACATTCAGTACTTC. Protein product: CASSQGHRGLAKNIQYF.

The chain combines TRBV7-2 with TRBJ2-1; the D gene is possibly TRBD2 (6 bases). The CDR3 totals 16 residues. Germline values: CDR1 SGHTA, CDR2 FQGNSA. V was pared by 1 base and J by 4 bases, with 14 bases between. The CDR3 DNA sequence: TGTGCCAGCAGCTTAGGTCTGCGCGGGGCATACAATGAGCAGTTCTTC. Protein product: CASSLGLRGAYNEQFF.

There are a few counts of this clonotype. The V call is TRBV29-1, the J call TRBJ2-7; D gene unclear. The germline gives CDR1 SQVTM, CDR2 ANQGSEA. V shed 2 bases and J shed 0 bases, with 11 bases lying between them. This CDR3 spans 14 amino acids. This chain's CDR3 is CSVEKKGSSYEQYF. The CDR3 bases are TGCAGCGTTGAAAAGAAGGGCAGCTCCTACGAGCAGTACTTC.

The chain couples TRBV20-1 to TRBJ2-7; D may correspond to TRBD1 or TRBD2 (5 bases each). V was trimmed by 0 bases and J by 2 bases, leaving 11 bases between them. This CDR3 has 14 amino acids. Germline assignment: CDR1 DFQATT and CDR2 SNEGSKA (reference sequence). DNA of the CDR3: TGCAGTGCTAGAGATCAGGTGGGGGCCTACGAGCAGTACTTC. The encoded protein is CSARDQVGAYEQYF.

The gene calls are TRBV3-1 and TRBJ1-5, with 8 positions matching TRBD1. Germline CDR1 and CDR2: LGHDT and YNNKEL (reference sequence). With 4 bases clipped from V and 13 bases from J, the junction kept 12 bases outside the gene matches. This CDR3 spans 14 amino acids. This chain's CDR3 is CASSRGQGAGGQHF. The CDR3 bases are TGTGCCAGCAGCCGTGGACAGGGTGCGGGGGGACAGCATTTT.

This clonotype was observed a few times. The chain is built from TRBV4-2 and TRBJ1-1, with D tentatively TRBD1 (6 bases). Per the germline V gene, CDR1 is LGHNA and CDR2 is YNFKEQ. Between the trimmed V and J ends, which lost 3 bases and 1 base, there was a span of 18 bases. The CDR3 has 17 amino acids. The CDR3 sequence: CASSQGGLRTANTEAFF. The DNA for the CDR3 is TGTGCCAGCAGCCAGGGGGGGCTCAGGACAGCGAACACTGAAGCTTTCTTT.

This clonotype showed up just once. The V and J genes are TRBV20-1 and TRBJ2-5; the match to TRBD1 covers 7 bases. V was clipped by 3 bases and J by 2 bases; unmatched bases: 9. Per the germline V gene, CDR1 is DFQATT and CDR2 is SNEGSKA (reference sequence). This CDR3 is 15 amino acids long. The CDR3 bases are TGCAGTGCTAGGAAACAACCGGGACAGCAAGAGACCCAGTACTTC. Translating it yields CSARKQPGQQETQYF.